A single sample gave rise to the 16 T cell receptor beta chains below, sequenced in a study of OX40 agonist ivuxolimab in advanced cancers. Profiled with immunoSEQ multiplex PCR; TCRdb holds only in-frame clones, not every one. This sample has approximately 100,000 clones; 90% occur once, and the top ten carry 0.45% to 0.5%. The material was CD4+ or CD8+ T cells sorted from blood, obtained in a trial of the OX40 agonist ivuxolimab. Receptors were obtained from an adult with an advanced solid tumor such as melanoma, head and neck, liver or kidney cancer.

The chain joins TRBV11-2 to TRBJ2-1; 10 bases align to TRBD2. J was trimmed by 7 bases and V by 3 bases; bases with no gene match: 12. The CDR3 consists of 17 residues. Germline-derived CDR1 and CDR2 are SGHAT and FQNNGV. The CDR3 DNA is TGTGCCAGCAGCTTCTCAATTACTAGCGGGGTGACGAATGAGCAGTTCTTC. Translated, it gives CASSFSITSGVTNEQFF.

This clone has only a few counts. V gene TRBV29-1 combines with J gene TRBJ1-1, with D possibly matching TRBD1 (6 bases). Trimming pared 2 bases from V and 5 bases from J, leaving 12 bases between. Germline lookup yields CDR1 SQVTM and CDR2 ANQGSEA. The CDR3 runs to 13 residues. The CDR3 sequence is CSVENRAGTEAFF. Here the CDR3 DNA reads TGCAGCGTTGAAAACAGGGCTGGGACTGAAGCTTTCTTT. The whole variable domain, remainder taken from reference TRBV29-1 and TRBJ1-1, is SAVISQKPSRDICQRGTSLTIQCQVDSQVTMMFWYRQQPGQSLTLIATANQGSEATYESGFVIDKFPISRPNLTFSTLTVSNMSPEDSSIYLCSVENRAGTEAFFGQGTRLTVV.

This chain links TRBV5-1 with TRBJ2-4, with D perhaps matching TRBD1 or TRBD2 (5 bases each). Trimming removed 5 bases from V and 1 base from J, with 19 bases in between. In germline, CDR1 is SGHRS, CDR2 YFSETQ. The CDR3 runs 17 residues. The DNA for the CDR3 is TGCGCCAGCAGTCCTGAGGGGATCAGGCGTGCCAAAAACATTCAGTACTTC. As protein: CASSPEGIRRAKNIQYF.

The chain uses TRBV18 and TRBJ2-2; no reliable D call. Trimming pared 3 bases from V and 0 bases from J, leaving 8 bases between. The length of the CDR3 is 15 residues. CDR1 and CDR2 (germline): KGHSH, LQKENI. The CDR3 nucleotides read TGTGCCAGCTCACCGTGGCAGTCGAACACCGGGGAGCTGTTTTTT. It is translated as CASSPWQSNTGELFF.

A word on this clone: The sample carries other DNA sequences with the same CDR3. CDR3 sequence reads: CASSLPGSGNTIYF. The CDR3, as DNA: TGCGCCAGCAGCTTGCCCGGATCTGGAAACACCATATATTTT. This rearrangement joins TRBV5-1 to TRBJ1-3; no clear D. The germline V gene has CDR1 SGHRS and CDR2 YFSETQ. CDR3 length: 14 amino acids. Deletions cut 1 base from V and 1 base from J, with 6 bases between.

CDR3 residues: CASSPRGGATDTQYF. CDR3 nucleotide sequence: TGTGCCAGCAGCCCCCGGGGGGGGGCTACAGATACGCAGTATTTT. This rearrangement joins TRBV11-2 to TRBJ2-3; 8 positions agree with TRBD2. CDR1 is SGHAT, CDR2 FQNNGV, per germline. J lost 3 bases, V lost 5 bases, and 7 bases had no gene match. This CDR3 region has 15 residues. The full variable domain, completed using reference TRBV11-2 and TRBJ2-3, is EAGVAQSPRYKIIEKRQSVAFWCNPISGHATLYWYQQILGQGPKLLIQFQNNGVVDDSQLPKDRFSAERLKGVDSTLKIQPAKLEDSAVYLCASSPRGGATDTQYFGPGTRLTVL.

The genes are TRBV11-2 and TRBJ2-7; D is possibly TRBD2 (6 bases). The CDR3 is made up of 12 amino acids. Per the germline V gene, CDR1 is SGHAT and CDR2 is FQNNGV. The germline V and J ends were trimmed by 5 bases and 6 bases, with 11 bases remaining between them. In DNA, the CDR3 is TGTGCCAGCAGCCCAGCGGGTGGCGAGCAGTACTTC. It yields the protein CASSPAGGEQYF. The full variable domain, completed using reference TRBV11-2 and TRBJ2-7, is EAGVAQSPRYKIIEKRQSVAFWCNPISGHATLYWYQQILGQGPKLLIQFQNNGVVDDSQLPKDRFSAERLKGVDSTLKIQPAKLEDSAVYLCASSPAGGEQYFGPGTRLTVT.

A note on this clone: The junction does not match germline at one end; this may be a read error. V usage is TRBV11-2 and J usage is TRBJ1-2; maybe TRBD1 (6 bases). CDR3 length: 13 amino acids. The V gene's germline CDR1 is SGHAT and CDR2 FQNNGV. The CDR3 here is CVSSRGPNYGYTF. In DNA form, the CDR3 reads TGTGTCAGCAGCAGGGGACCTAACTATGGCTACACCTTC.

This clone was seen only once. The chain carries TRBV14 and TRBJ1-1; tentative D call: TRBD1 (5 bases). The CDR3 extends over 17 amino acids. V was pared by 0 bases and J by 9 bases, with 23 bases between. CDR1 is SGHDN, CDR2 FVKESK, per germline. Here the CDR3 reads CASSQEVSGTRRGQAFF. As DNA, the CDR3 is TGTGCCAGCAGCCAAGAAGTCTCCGGGACGCGGAGGGGACAAGCTTTCTTT.

The chain is built from TRBV6-1 and TRBJ2-4; D gene ambiguous. Trimming removed 4 bases from V and 0 bases from J, with 7 bases in between. The CDR3 is made up of 14 amino acids. Germline values: CDR1 MNHNS, CDR2 SASEGT. CDR3 nucleotides: TGTGCCAGCAGTGTGGGTCTAGCCAAAAACATTCAGTACTTC. Protein: CASSVGLAKNIQYF.

The chain recombines TRBV30 with TRBJ2-5; the match to TRBD2 covers 7 bases. The germline V gene has CDR1 GTSNPN and CDR2 SVGIG (reference sequence). The CDR3 has 11 amino acids. V was pared by 7 bases and J by 5 bases, with 4 bases of the junction left unmatched. The chain's CDR3 is CALDGGETQYF. The CDR3 nucleotides are TGTGCCTTGGACGGGGGGGAGACCCAGTACTTC.

V gene TRBV30 combines with J gene TRBJ1-2; 9 bases agree with TRBD1. Per the germline V gene, CDR1 is GTSNPN and CDR2 is SVGIG (reference sequence). This CDR3 has 14 amino acids. V gave up 0 bases and J gave up 8 bases; unmatched junction bases: 7. CDR3 amino acids: CAWSVGQGLWGYTF. The CDR3, as DNA: TGTGCCTGGAGTGTTGGACAGGGGCTTTGGGGCTACACCTTC.

This clone was observed a single time. This chain links TRBV5-1 with TRBJ2-1; D perhaps matches TRBD1 (5 bases). The CDR3 has 15 residues. V was clipped by 4 bases and J by 7 bases, with 18 bases between them. Germline CDR1 SGHRS, CDR2 YFSETQ. In nucleotides, the CDR3 is TGCGCCAGCAGCCACGAAACAGGTCTGTCTAATGAGCAGTTCTTC. Protein product: CASSHETGLSNEQFF.

This chain joins TRBV25-1 and TRBJ2-7; D not certain. Germline V gene sequence: CDR1 MGHDK, CDR2 SYGVNS. Trimming left V 5 bases short and J 7 bases short, with 9 bases between. This CDR3 has 11 amino acids. The CDR3 spells CASSFTGEQYF. The DNA for the CDR3 is TGTGCCAGCAGTTTCACGGGTGAGCAGTACTTC.

The chain recombines TRBV7-2 with TRBJ1-4; D unresolved. The CDR3 contains 14 residues. The germline V gene has CDR1 SGHTA and CDR2 FQGNSA. With 0 bases removed from V and 2 bases from J, the gap between germline ends came to 4 bases. The CDR3 spells CASSLAGTNEKLFF. CDR3 nucleotides: TGTGCCAGCAGCTTAGCAGGGACTAATGAAAAACTGTTTTTT. The full variable domain, completed using reference TRBV7-2 and TRBJ1-4, is GAGVSQSPSNKVTEKGKDVELRCDPISGHTALYWYRQSLGQGLEFLIYFQGNSAPDKSGLPSDRFSAERTGGSVSTLTIQRTQQEDSAVYLCASSLAGTNEKLFFGSGTQLSVL.

J is TRBJ2-3 and V is TRBV28; 9 bases fit TRBD2. Germline V gene data show CDR1 as MDHEN and CDR2 as SYDVKM. CDR3 length: 15 residues. The junction had 4 bases not matched to a gene; V was cut back by 2 bases and J by 4 bases. The CDR3, as DNA: TGTGCCAGCAGTTTAAGCGGGGGGTTGTCAGATACGCAGTATTTT. It is translated as CASSLSGGLSDTQYF.